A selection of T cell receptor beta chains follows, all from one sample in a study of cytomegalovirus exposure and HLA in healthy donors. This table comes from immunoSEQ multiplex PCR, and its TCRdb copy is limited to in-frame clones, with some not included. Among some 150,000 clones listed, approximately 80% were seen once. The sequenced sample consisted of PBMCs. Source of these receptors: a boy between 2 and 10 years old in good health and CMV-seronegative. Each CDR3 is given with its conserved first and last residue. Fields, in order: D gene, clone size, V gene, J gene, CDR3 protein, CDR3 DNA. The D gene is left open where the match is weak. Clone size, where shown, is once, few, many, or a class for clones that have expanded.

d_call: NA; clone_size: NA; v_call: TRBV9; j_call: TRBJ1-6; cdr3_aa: CASSPGTRFDNSPLHF; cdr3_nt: TGTGCCAGCAGCCCAGGGACACGATTCGATAATTCACCCCTCCACTTT
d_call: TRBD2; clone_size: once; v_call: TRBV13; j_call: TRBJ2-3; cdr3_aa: CASSPRTTSGTPPDTDTQYF; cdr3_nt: TGTGCCAGCAGCCCTCGCACAACTAGCGGGACGCCCCCCGACACAGATACGCAGTATTTT
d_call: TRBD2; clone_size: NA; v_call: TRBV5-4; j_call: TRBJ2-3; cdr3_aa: CASTRESGLDPDTQYF; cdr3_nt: TGTGCCAGCACCCGGGAGTCGGGACTAGATCCAGATACGCAGTATTTT
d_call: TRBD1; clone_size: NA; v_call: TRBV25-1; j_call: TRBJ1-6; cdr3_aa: CASSEPPGQGSYNSPLHF; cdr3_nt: TGTGCCAGCAGTGAACCGCCGGGACAGGGATCCTATAATTCACCTCTCCACTTT
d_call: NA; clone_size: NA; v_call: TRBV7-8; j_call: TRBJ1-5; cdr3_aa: CASSPTGRENQPQHF; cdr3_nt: TGTGCCAGCAGCCCGACAGGAAGGGAAAATCAGCCCCAGCATTTT
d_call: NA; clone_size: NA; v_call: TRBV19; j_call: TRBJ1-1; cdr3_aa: CASSTLGTFEAFF; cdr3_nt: TGTGCCAGTAGTACGCTTGGGACTTTTGAAGCTTTCTTT
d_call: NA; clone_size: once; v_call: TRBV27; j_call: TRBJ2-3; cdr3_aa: CASNLAAGGTPDTQYF; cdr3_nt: TGTGCCAGCAACCTAGCGGCAGGGGGCACTCCAGATACGCAGTATTTT
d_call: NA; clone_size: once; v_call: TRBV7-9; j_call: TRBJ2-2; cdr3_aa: CASSPATRARTGELFF; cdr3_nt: TGTGCCAGCAGCCCAGCTACTAGGGCGCGCACCGGGGAGCTGTTTTTT
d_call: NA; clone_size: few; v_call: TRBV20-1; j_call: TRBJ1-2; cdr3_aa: CSVQVVAGYTF; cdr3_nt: TGCAGTGTCCAGGTTGTTGCTGGCTACACCTTC
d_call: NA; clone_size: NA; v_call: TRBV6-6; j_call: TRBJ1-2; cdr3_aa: CASSPGKVSTYGYTF; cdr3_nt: TGTGCCAGCAGTCCGGGTAAAGTCAGCACCTATGGCTACACCTTC
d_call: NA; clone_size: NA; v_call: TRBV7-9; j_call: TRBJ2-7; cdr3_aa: CASSLAIADPYEQYF; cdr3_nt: TGTGCCAGCAGCTTAGCTATCGCGGATCCCTACGAGCAGTACTTC
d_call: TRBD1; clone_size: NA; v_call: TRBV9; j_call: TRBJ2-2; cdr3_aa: CASSPRDRGSRTGELFF; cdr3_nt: TGTGCCAGCAGCCCGCGGGACAGGGGGTCGCGTACCGGGGAGCTGTTTTTT
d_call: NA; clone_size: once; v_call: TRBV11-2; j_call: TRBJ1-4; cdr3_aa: CASSLDGRNEKLFF; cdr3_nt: TGTGCCAGCAGCTTAGATGGGAGAAATGAAAAACTGTTTTTT
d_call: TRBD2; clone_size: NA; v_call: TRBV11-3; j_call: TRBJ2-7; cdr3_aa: CASSLPAGGTYEQYF; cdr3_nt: TGTGCCAGCAGCTTACCGGCGGGAGGTACCTACGAGCAGTACTTC
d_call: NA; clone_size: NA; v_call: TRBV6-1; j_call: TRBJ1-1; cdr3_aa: CASSEAWGGLNTEAFF; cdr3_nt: TGTGCCAGCAGTGAAGCCTGGGGCGGCCTGAACACTGAAGCTTTCTTT
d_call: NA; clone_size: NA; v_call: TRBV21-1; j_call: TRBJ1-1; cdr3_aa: CASTTLGQGTEAFF; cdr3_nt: TGTGCCAGCACAACGCTGGGGCAGGGCACTGAAGCTTTCTTT
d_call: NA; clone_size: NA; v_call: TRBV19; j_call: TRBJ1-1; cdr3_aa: CASSIKWSGNMNTEAFF; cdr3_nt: TGTGCCAGTAGTATTAAATGGTCCGGGAACATGAACACTGAAGCTTTCTTT
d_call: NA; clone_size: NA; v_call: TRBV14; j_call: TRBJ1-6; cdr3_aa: CASSQGVVQSPLHF; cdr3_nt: TGTGCCAGCAGCCAAGGGGTGGTACAGTCACCCCTCCACTTT
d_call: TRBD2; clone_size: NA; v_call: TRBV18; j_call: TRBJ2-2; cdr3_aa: CASSPPGLAGGPLTGELFF; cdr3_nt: TGTGCCAGCTCACCTCCGGGACTAGCGGGAGGGCCCCTAACCGGGGAGCTGTTTTTT
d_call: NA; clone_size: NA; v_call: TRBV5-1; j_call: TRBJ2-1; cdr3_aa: CASSLPRDYNEQFF; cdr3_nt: TGCGCCAGCAGCTTACCGAGAGATTACAATGAGCAGTTCTTC
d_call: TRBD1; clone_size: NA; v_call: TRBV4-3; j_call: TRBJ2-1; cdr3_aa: CASSRYRGADRAFF; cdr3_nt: TGCGCCAGCAGCCGCTACCGGGGAGCGGACAGGGCCTTCTTC
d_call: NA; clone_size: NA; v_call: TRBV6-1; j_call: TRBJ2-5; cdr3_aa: CASRVPGDLQETQYF; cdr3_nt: TGTGCCAGCAGGGTCCCAGGGGACCTCCAAGAGACCCAGTACTTC
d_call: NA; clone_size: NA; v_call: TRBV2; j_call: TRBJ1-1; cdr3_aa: CASSEIRGANTEAFF; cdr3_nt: TGTGCCAGCAGTGAAATTCGGGGGGCGAACACTGAAGCTTTCTTT
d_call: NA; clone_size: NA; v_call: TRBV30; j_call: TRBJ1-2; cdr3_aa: CALYDRTSNGYTF; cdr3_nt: TGTGCCCTATACGACAGGACTAGTAATGGCTACACCTTC
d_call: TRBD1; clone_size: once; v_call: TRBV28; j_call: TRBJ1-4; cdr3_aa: CASEGTANEKLFF; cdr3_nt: TGTGCCAGCGAGGGGACAGCAAATGAAAAACTGTTTTTT
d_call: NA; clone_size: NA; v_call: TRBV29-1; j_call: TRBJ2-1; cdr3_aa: CSVTVYNEQFF; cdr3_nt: TGCAGCGTGACAGTATACAATGAGCAGTTCTTC
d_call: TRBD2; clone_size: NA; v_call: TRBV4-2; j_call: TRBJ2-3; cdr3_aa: CASSHWTSGSTDTQYF; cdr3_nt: TGTGCCAGCAGCCATTGGACTAGCGGGAGCACCGATACGCAGTATTTT
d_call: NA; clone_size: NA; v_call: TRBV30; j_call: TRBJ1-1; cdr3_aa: CAWSVSINTEAFF; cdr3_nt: TGTGCCTGGAGTGTAAGCATCAACACTGAAGCTTTCTTT
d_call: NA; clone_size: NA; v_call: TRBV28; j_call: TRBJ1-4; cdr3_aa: CATPGVGVLREKLFF; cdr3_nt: TGTGCCACCCCAGGGGTGGGAGTCTTGCGTGAAAAACTGTTTTTT
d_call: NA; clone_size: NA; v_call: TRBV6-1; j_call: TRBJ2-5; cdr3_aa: CASSETRTVQETQYF; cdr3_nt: TGTGCCAGCAGTGAGACCCGGACAGTCCAAGAGACCCAGTACTTC
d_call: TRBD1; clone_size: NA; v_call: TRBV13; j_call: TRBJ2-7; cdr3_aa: CASSLNRGQDSYEQYF; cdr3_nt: TGTGCCAGCAGTTTAAATAGGGGACAGGACTCCTACGAGCAGTACTTC
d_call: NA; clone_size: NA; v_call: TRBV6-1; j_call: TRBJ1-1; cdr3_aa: CASSHDSEAFF; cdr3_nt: TGTGCCAGCAGTCACGACTCTGAAGCTTTCTTT
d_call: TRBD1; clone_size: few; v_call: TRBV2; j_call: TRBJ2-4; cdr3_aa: CASSEATRDRGFLVNIQYF; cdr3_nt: TGTGCCAGCAGTGAAGCCACCCGGGACAGGGGTTTTTTAGTGAACATTCAGTACTTC
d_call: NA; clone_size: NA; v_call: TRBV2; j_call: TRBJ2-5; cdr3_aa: CASSRETQYF; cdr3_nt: TGTGCCAGCAGCCGAGAGACCCAGTACTTC
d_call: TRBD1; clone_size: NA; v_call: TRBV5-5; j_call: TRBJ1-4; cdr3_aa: CASSFRGNEKLFF; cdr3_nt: TGTGCCAGCAGCTTCAGGGGGAATGAAAAACTGTTTTTT
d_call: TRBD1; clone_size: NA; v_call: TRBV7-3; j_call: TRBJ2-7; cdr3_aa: CASSLTGTDEQYF; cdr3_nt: TGTGCCAGCAGCTTAACCGGGACAGACGAGCAGTACTTC
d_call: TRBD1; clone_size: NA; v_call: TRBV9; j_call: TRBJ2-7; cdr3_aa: CASSRGQGLLEQYF; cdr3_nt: TGTGCCAGCAGCCGCGGACAGGGGCTCCTCGAGCAGTACTTC
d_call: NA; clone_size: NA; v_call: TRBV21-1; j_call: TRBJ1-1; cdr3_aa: CASSHRVNTEAFF; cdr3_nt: TGTGCCAGCAGCCACAGGGTGAACACTGAAGCTTTCTTT
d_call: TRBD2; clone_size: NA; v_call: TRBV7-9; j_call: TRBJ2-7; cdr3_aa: CASSSSGGIQYPYEQYF; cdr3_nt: TGTGCCAGCAGCTCATCGGGGGGGATCCAGTACCCCTACGAGCAGTACTTC
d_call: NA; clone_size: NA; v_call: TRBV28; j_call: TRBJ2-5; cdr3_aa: CASSSWVGGTQYF; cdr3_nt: TGTGCCAGCAGCTCCTGGGTCGGAGGGACCCAGTACTTC